This T cell receptor beta chain was captured in a study of T-cell memory formation after mild COVID-19 (dated by TCRdb to the early 2020s). Notes on the research overall: TCR sequence clusters from the two donors were found to be largely donor specific. Longitudinal TCRalpha and TCRbeta repertoire sequencing tracked T-cell clones expanding and contracting after mild COVID-19 in two donors. Two young, previously healthy adult volunteers made up the cohort, one male and one female. Overall study results and their limits: Some responding clones were detected in pre-infection memory, suggesting pre-existing cross-reactive memory T cells joined the SARS-CoV-2 response. Balanced CD4/CD8 phenotypes were observed for clones contracting from day 15 to 85, whereas a bias towards CD4+ was observed for a second wave of clones expanding from day 15 to 37. The second-wave clones that peaked on day 37 were not confirmed to be SARS-CoV-2 specific. Contracting CD4+ clones were located mainly in the CM and EM memory subsets, whereas CD8+ clones were found to be enriched in EMRA. Only two mild cases were covered by the study, and larger cohorts that include severe cases with pre-infection samples were considered necessary.

Ficoll-Paque density gradient centrifugation was used to isolate PBMCs. Compared with germline, V lacks 5 bases and J lacks 4 bases; bases without a gene match: 7. CDR1 and CDR2, looked up from the germline V gene (reference sequence), are SEHNR and FQNEAQ. From cysteine to phenylalanine, the CDR3 is 16 amino acids long. The sequence is cut down to CDR3 DNA, 48 bases in frame from base 1. This clonotype was seen a handful of times. Its recognized antigen is unknown. Per-base qualities were not stored, and no clone one base away is much larger. Sequenced on an Illumina NovaSeq 6000. TCRalpha and TCRbeta cDNA libraries were constructed by 5'RACE with constant-segment primers, with sample barcodes and unique molecular identifiers being introduced. Trizol reagent was used to extract RNA from every sample. Libraries were amplified in two PCR steps, with a second sample barcode and Illumina TruSeq adapters added in the second step. Sequencing of the libraries was done on an Illumina NovaSeq, producing 2 x 150 bp paired-end reads. The study's own analysis went as follows. The reads were demultiplexed and collapsed into UMI-guided consensus sequences using migec v1.2.7. Using mixcr v2.1.11, UMI consensuses were aligned to TRA and TRB V and J templates and then assembled into clonotypes. Clonotypes were classified as expanded or contracted when called significant by both edgeR and NoisET, with noise models trained on biological replicates. For edgeR calls, the thresholds were a false discovery rate-adjusted p below 0.01 and a log2 fold-change of 1. As an exploratory analysis of dynamics, max-normalized trajectories of the 1000 most abundant clonotypes were examined by PCA with hierarchical clustering. Each responding clone was given a CD4 or CD8 phenotype based on the CD4+ and CD8+ repertoires, which had been sequenced separately. Using fastp trimming at Q25 and MiXCR clonotype assembly, TCRdb reanalyzed the public sequencing data and kept in-frame beta chains. Each entry is one CDR3 protein sequence, shown with its most common DNA and genes. The V and J calls were not made by the authors but by TCRdb's processing. This sample lists under 110,000 distinct CDR3 sequences; about a sixth were detected once. The top ten clones comprise around 28% of the sample.

This receptor was taken from an adult woman who had mild COVID-19 (a few samples of this study predate the infection). The sample titles of this study are shuffled in the database, so cell type and time point are left out; the donor was told from shared clones. Material: PBMCs or a T cell subset sorted from them (not recorded which). The V and J genes are TRBV7-9 and TRBJ2-3, with 12 central nucleotides matching TRBD2. CDR3 region: CASSRLAGAAADTQYF. The DNA sequence reads TGTGCCAGCAGCCGACTAGCGGGAGCAGCTGCAGATACGCAGTATTTT. This CDR3, with the reference TRBV7-9 and TRBJ2-3 proteins standing in past its ends, gives the full variable domain DTGVSQNPRHKITKRGQNVTFRCDPISEHNRLYWYRQTLGQGPEFLTYFQNEAQLEKSRLLSDRFSAERPKGSFSTLEIQRTEQGDSAMYLCASSRLAGAAADTQYFGPGTRLTVL.